A single sample is the source of the 8 T cell receptor beta chains below, sequenced in a study of cytomegalovirus exposure and HLA in healthy donors. Primers: 60 Vbeta forward and 13 Jbeta reverse. TCRdb keeps only in-frame clones here, not all; method: immunoSEQ multiplex PCR. The sample shows 200,000 or so clones, 78% of them seen only once. Source material: PBMCs. These receptors all come from a young woman in good health and CMV-seropositive.

This clone showed up just once. This chain links TRBV5-1 with TRBJ2-3, with D maybe TRBD1 (6 bases). This CDR3 has 15 residues. V was trimmed by 3 bases and J by 1 base, leaving 12 bases between them. The germline V gene has CDR1 SGHRS and CDR2 YFSETQ. CDR3 loop: CASSSGHLRTDTQYF. The CDR3 coding sequence is TGCGCCAGCAGCTCGGGACACCTTCGCACAGATACGCAGTATTTT.

This chain uses TRBV5-1 with TRBJ2-5, with TRBD2 matching over 8 bases. Looked up from germline, CDR1 is SGHRS and CDR2 is YFSETQ. Trimming cost V 4 bases and J 9 bases; bases outside gene matches: 20. The CDR3 loop spans 17 amino acids. The CDR3 is CASSPMGLAGGPKPQYF. CDR3 bases: TGCGCCAGCAGCCCTATGGGGCTAGCGGGTGGCCCGAAACCCCAGTACTTC.

The chain is built from TRBV5-1 and TRBJ2-7; D is perhaps TRBD1 (5 bases). This CDR3 spans 14 amino acids. Trimming shortened V by 0 bases and J by 2 bases, and 9 bases separated the two germline ends. Per germline, CDR1 SGHRS and CDR2 YFSETQ. CDR3 in DNA: TGCGCCAGCAGCTTGGGCGACAGCACCTACGAGCAGTACTTC. It translates to CASSLGDSTYEQYF.

The rearrangement links TRBV10-1 to TRBJ2-7; the match to TRBD2 covers 7 bases. Germline V gene lookup returns CDR1 WNHNN and CDR2 SYGVQD (reference sequence). The CDR3 totals 14 residues. V lost 8 bases to trimming and J lost 2 bases; unmatched junction nucleotides: 9. The CDR3 DNA sequence: TGCGCCAGCGACCTAGCGGTCCCCCCCTACGAGCAGTACTTC. It encodes CASDLAVPPYEQYF.

This clone has a single count. This rearrangement joins TRBV5-1 to TRBJ1-1; TRBD1 matches 8 bases. Germline V gene lookup returns CDR1 SGHRS and CDR2 YFSETQ. V lost 4 bases to trimming and J lost 8 bases; unmatched junction nucleotides: 7. The CDR3 totals 13 residues. CDR3 loop: CASSPPGQEEAFF. The CDR3 DNA sequence: TGCGCCAGCAGCCCTCCGGGACAGGAAGAAGCTTTCTTT.

This chain uses TRBV14 with TRBJ2-5; TRBD1 might be the D (6 bases). The germline V and J ends were trimmed by 3 bases and 2 bases, with 13 bases remaining between them. The germline CDR1 and CDR2 sequences are SGHDN and FVKESK. The CDR3 contains 15 residues. CDR3 DNA sequence: TGTGCCAGCAGCCAGCCGGACAGCGAACAAGAGACCCAGTACTTC. Protein sequence: CASSQPDSEQETQYF.

The chain uses TRBV7-8 and TRBJ2-3, with D perhaps TRBD2 (5 bases). CDR3 size: 15 residues. The V end lost 5 bases, the J end lost 0 bases, and 12 bases lay between the germline ends. Looked up from germline, CDR1 is SGHVS and CDR2 is FQNEAQ. The CDR3 region is CASSPPGGSTDTQYF. DNA for the CDR3: TGTGCCAGCAGCCCGCCCGGCGGGAGCACAGATACGCAGTATTTT.

The rearrangement joins TRBV7-8 to TRBJ2-5; D gene unclear. CDR1 is SGHVS, CDR2 FQNEAQ, per germline. Trimming removed 1 base at V and 1 base at J, with 16 bases between. This CDR3 spans 17 amino acids. This CDR3 reads CASSLVRSQTFQETQYF. In DNA, the CDR3 is TGTGCCAGCAGCTTAGTGAGGTCCCAGACCTTCCAAGAGACCCAGTACTTC.